This T cell receptor (beta chain) stems from a study of cytomegalovirus exposure and HLA in healthy donors. The PCR employed 60 Vbeta primers together with 13 Jbeta primers. Some clones are missing from TCRdb's copy, which holds only in-frame ones; the method was immunoSEQ multiplex PCR. The sample holds fewer than 200,000 clones; roughly four fifths are singletons and the top ten take 1.5% to 2%. A few counts support this clone. The CDR3 runs to 15 residues. Germline CDR1 MNHEY, CDR2 SVGAGI. The V gene end was trimmed by 6 bases and the J gene end by 7 bases; junction bases not matched to a gene: 8. The sample consisted of PBMCs. This chain links TRBV6-5 with TRBJ1-6; 8 bases map to TRBD1. The TCR comes from a woman between 18 and 29 years old in good health and CMV-seronegative. The DNA of the CDR3 is TGTGCCAGCAGCCCACAGGGGGTTGCGAATTCACCCCTCCACTTT. Protein sequence: CASSPQGVANSPLHF.